This T cell receptor (beta chain) comes out of a study of T cells after posttransplantation cyclophosphamide. The CDR3 sequence is 11 residues long. From germline, CDR1 is SQVTM and CDR2 ANQGSEA. Deletions cut 5 bases from V and 0 bases from J, with 4 bases between. This table comes from immunoSEQ multiplex PCR, and its TCRdb copy is limited to in-frame clones, with some not included. This repertoire shows tens of thousands of clones, around 90% found once; its top ten account for 2% to 3%. Concerning this clone: Its antigen is still unknown.

Treatment was busulfan-fludarabine conditioning, a marrow graft, and cyclophosphamide on days +3 and +4. Findings and caveats of the study: Skin or GI-infiltrating T cells shared few TRB sequences with blood. Donor-recipient repertoire similarity was low at 1-2 months, rising over year one. Recipient CMV seropositivity and CMV reactivation strongly tracked TRB clonality.

The gene calls are TRBV29-1 and TRBJ1-1, with D unresolved. This sequence originates from a male patient aged 60-69 years who received an allogeneic stem cell transplant from a related donor and was CMV-positive. These T cells may partly come from the graft donor. Sequences were derived from PBMCs, sampled around 63 days after allogeneic stem cell transplant with posttransplant cyclophosphamide. DNA for the CDR3: TGCAGCGTTCCTGTGAACACTGAAGCTTTCTTT. Translation: CSVPVNTEAFF.